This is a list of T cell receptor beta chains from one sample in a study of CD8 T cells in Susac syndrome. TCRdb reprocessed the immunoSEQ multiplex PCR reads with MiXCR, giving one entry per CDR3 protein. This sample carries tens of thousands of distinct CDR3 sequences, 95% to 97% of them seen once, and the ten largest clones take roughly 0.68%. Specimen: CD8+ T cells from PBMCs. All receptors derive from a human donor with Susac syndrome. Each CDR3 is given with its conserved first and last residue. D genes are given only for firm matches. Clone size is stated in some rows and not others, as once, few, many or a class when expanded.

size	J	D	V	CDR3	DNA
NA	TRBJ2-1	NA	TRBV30	CAWSASQGWSYNEQFF	TGTGCCTGGAGTGCTTCCCAGGGGTGGTCCTACAATGAGCAGTTCTTC
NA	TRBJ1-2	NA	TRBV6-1	CAIRGWAGYTF	TGTGCCATCAGAGGGTGGGCTGGCTACACCTTC
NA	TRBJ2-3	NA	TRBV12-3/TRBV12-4	CASTHRAGDTQYF	TGTGCCAGCACCCATCGCGCGGGAGATACGCAGTATTTT
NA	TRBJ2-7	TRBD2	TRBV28	CASTVGGGLYEQYF	TGTGCCAGCACCGTCGGGGGGGGCCTCTACGAGCAGTACTTC
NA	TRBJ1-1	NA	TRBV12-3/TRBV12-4	CASRPTNTEAFF	TGTGCCAGCAGGCCCACTAACACTGAAGCTTTCTTT
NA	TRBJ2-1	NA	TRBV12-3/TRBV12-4	CASTTPGIDNEQFF	TGTGCCAGCACCACCCCGGGAATTGACAATGAGCAGTTCTTC
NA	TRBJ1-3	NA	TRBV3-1	CASSQDRFSGNTIYF	TGTGCCAGCAGCCAAGACAGGTTCTCTGGAAACACCATATATTTT
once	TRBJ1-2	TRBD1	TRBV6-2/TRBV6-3	CASLRDSLDGYTF	TGTGCCAGCCTGCGGGACAGCTTAGATGGCTACACCTTC
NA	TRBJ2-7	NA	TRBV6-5	CASSYSPYEQYF	TGTGCCAGCAGTTACTCGCCCTACGAGCAGTACTTC
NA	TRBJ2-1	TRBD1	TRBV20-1	CSARPGQGYNEQFF	TGCAGTGCTAGACCGGGACAGGGGTACAATGAGCAGTTCTTC
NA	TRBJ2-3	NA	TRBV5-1	CASSLAGRRRTDTQYF	TGCGCCAGCAGCTTGGCAGGCCGACGTCGCACAGATACGCAGTATTTT
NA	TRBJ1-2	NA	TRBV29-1	CSVEIGGPYYGYTF	TGCAGCGTTGAAATTGGGGGGCCCTACTATGGCTACACCTTC
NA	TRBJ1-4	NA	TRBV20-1	CSAKRGNEKLFF	TGCAGTGCTAAGCGGGGGAACGAAAAACTGTTTTTT
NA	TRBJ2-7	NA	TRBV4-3	CASSRSDMSYEQYF	TGCGCCAGCAGCCGATCGGACATGTCCTACGAGCAGTACTTC
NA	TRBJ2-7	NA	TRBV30	CAWSVLYGTYEQYF	TGTGCCTGGAGTGTACTATACGGTACCTACGAGCAGTACTTC
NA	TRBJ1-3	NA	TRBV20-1	CSALSGNTIYF	TGCAGTGCCCTCTCTGGAAACACCATATATTTT
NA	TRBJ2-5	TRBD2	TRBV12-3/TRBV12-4	CASSSTAMAGDQETQYF	TGTGCCAGCAGTTCTACGGCAATGGCGGGGGACCAAGAGACCCAGTACTTC
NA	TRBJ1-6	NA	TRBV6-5	CASSYSRGGHNSPLHF	TGTGCCAGCAGTTACTCCAGGGGTGGCCATAATTCACCCCTCCACTTT
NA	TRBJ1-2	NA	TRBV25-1	CASSAPQLLGYTF	TGTGCCAGCAGTGCCCCACAGTTGTTGGGCTACACCTTC
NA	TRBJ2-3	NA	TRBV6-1	CASKRVTSASTDTQYF	TGTGCCAGCAAACGGGTAACGTCGGCCAGCACAGATACGCAGTATTTT
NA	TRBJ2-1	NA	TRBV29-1	CSGRGRGLNEQFF	TGCAGCGGGCGGGGCAGGGGTCTCAATGAGCAGTTCTTC
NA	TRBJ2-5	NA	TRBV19	CASSGGPGETQYF	TGTGCCAGTAGTGGGGGGCCGGGAGAGACCCAGTACTTC
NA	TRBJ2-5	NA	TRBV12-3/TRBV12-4	CASSKLQETQYF	TGTGCCAGCAGTAAACTGCAAGAGACCCAGTACTTC
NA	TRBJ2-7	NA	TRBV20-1	CSASPRTRDYEQYF	TGCAGTGCTAGCCCGCGGACCCGCGACTACGAGCAGTACTTC
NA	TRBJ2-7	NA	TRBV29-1	CSVLGVVHEQYF	TGCAGCGTTCTAGGGGTAGTTCACGAGCAGTACTTC
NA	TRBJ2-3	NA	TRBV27	CASSLYLRADTQYF	TGTGCCAGCAGTCTATATCTTCGGGCAGATACGCAGTATTTT
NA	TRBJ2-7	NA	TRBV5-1	CASSFHSSANYEQYF	TGCGCCAGCAGCTTTCACTCGTCCGCCAACTACGAGCAGTACTTC
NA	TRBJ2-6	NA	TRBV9	CASSVRPGANVLTF	TGTGCCAGCAGCGTTCGTCCCGGGGCCAACGTCCTGACTTTC
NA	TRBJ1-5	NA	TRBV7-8	CASSLGRGPNQPQHF	TGTGCCAGCAGCTTAGGGCGCGGTCCGAATCAGCCCCAGCATTTT
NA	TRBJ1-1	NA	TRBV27	CASSTSRWTEAFF	TGTGCCAGCAGCACTTCGCGATGGACTGAAGCTTTCTTT
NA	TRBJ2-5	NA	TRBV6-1	CASSGGRGETQYF	TGTGCCAGCAGTGGCGGTAGGGGAGAGACCCAGTACTTC
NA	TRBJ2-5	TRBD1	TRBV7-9	CASSHRDRGLETQYF	TGTGCCAGCAGCCACCGGGACAGGGGGCTGGAGACCCAGTACTTC
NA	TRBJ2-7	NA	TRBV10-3	CAISDRVEYEQYF	TGTGCCATCAGTGACAGGGTAGAGTACGAGCAGTACTTC
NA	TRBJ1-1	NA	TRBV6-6	CASSYFAQSLNTEAFF	TGTGCCAGCAGTTACTTTGCTCAATCTTTGAACACTGAAGCTTTCTTT
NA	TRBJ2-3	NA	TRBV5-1	CASSQYTDTQCF	TGCGCCAGCAGTCAATACACAGATACGCAGTGTTTT
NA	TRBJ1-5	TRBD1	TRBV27	CASRPGQVISNQPQHF	TGTGCCAGCAGACCTGGACAGGTTATTAGCAATCAGCCCCAGCATTTT
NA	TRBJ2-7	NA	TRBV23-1	CASSHPRGRWTGSYEQYF	TGCGCCAGCAGTCACCCCCGGGGGCGGTGGACGGGCTCCTACGAGCAGTACTTC
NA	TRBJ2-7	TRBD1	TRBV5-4	CASSRDGWTGSSYEQYF	TGTGCCAGCAGCCGGGATGGGTGGACAGGGAGCTCCTACGAGCAGTACTTC
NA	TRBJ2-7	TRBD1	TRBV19	CASSPSGGRAEQYF	TGTGCCAGTAGTCCCTCAGGGGGACGCGCCGAGCAGTACTTC
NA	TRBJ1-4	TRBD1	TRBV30	CAWSVPGTAEGATNEKLFF	TGTGCCTGGAGTGTACCCGGGACAGCGGAAGGGGCAACTAATGAAAAACTGTTTTTT
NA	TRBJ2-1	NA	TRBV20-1	CSAREPFAGAYNEQFF	TGCAGTGCTAGAGAGCCCTTTGCAGGGGCCTACAATGAGCAGTTCTTC
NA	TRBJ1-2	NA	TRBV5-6	CASSVGALGYTF	TGTGCCAGCAGCGTCGGGGCGCTCGGCTACACCTTC